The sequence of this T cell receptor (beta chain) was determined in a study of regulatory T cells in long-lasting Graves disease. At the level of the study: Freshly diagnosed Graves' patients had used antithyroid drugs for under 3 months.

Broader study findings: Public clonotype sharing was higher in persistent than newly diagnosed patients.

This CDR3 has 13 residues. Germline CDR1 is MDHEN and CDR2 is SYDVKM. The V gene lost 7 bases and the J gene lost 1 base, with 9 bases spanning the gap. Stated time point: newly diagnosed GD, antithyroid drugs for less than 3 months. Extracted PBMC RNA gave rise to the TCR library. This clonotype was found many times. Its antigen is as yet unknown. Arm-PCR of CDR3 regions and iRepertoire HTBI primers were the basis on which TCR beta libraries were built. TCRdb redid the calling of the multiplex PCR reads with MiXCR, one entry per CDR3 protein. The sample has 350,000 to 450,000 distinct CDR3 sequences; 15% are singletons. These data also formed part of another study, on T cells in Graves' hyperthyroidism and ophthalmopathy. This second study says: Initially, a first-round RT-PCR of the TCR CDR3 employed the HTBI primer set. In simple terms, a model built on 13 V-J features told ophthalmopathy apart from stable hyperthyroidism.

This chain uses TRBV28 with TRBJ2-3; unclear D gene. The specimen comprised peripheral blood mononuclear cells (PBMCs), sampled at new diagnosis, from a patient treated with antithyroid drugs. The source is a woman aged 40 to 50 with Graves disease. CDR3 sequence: CASTSQGTDTQYF. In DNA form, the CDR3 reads TGTGCCAGCACTTCTCAGGGCACAGATACGCAGTATTTT.